This T cell receptor (beta chain) was observed in a study of cytomegalovirus exposure and HLA in healthy donors. General observations from the study: TCR beta sequences numbering roughly 16,000 were associated with HLA alleles at 0.05 false discovery rate in a later analysis. Available immune exposure information was restricted to CMV serostatus only. According to reports, the classifier identified cytomegalovirus status with high specificity and sensitivity. Later, TCR association rates were found to vary by HLA locus, highest for DRB1 and lowest for HLA-C.

Comment on this clone: Its target is not known.

Researchers ran the PCR with 60 Vbeta and 13 Jbeta primers. Only in-frame clones appear in the TCRdb table, and some are missing; sequencing was by immunoSEQ multiplex PCR. The top ten clones hold around 0.8% of a sample with about 190,000 clones, about 81% of them seen once. This sequence was found in a woman aged 18-30 years in good health and CMV-seronegative. Specimen: PBMCs.

DNA of the CDR3: TGCGCCAGCGCGGAGGATTCCTACGAGCAGTACTTC. Protein product: CASAEDSYEQYF. The rearrangement joins TRBV5-1 to TRBJ2-7; D perhaps matches TRBD2 (5 bases). CDR1 is SGHRS, CDR2 YFSETQ, per germline. The CDR3 contains 12 residues. V shed 7 bases and J shed 1 base, with 9 bases lying between them.